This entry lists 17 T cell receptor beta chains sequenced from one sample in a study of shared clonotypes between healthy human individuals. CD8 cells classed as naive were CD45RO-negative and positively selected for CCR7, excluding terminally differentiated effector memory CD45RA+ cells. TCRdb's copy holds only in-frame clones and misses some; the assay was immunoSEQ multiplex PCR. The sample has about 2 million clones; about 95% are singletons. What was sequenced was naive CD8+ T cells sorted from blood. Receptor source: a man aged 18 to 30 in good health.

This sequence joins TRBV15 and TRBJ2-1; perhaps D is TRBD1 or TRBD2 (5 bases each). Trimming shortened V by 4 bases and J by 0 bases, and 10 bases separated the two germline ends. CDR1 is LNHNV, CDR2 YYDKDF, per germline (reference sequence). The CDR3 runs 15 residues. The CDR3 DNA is TGTGCCACCAGCAACCAGAGGGGCTCCTACAATGAGCAGTTCTTC. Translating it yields CATSNQRGSYNEQFF.

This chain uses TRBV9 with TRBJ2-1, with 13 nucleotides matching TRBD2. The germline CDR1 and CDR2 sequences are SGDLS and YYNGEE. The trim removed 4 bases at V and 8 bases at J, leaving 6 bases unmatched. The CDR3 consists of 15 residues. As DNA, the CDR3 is TGTGCCAGCAGCCTCACTAGCGGGAGGGTGCATGAGCAGTTCTTC. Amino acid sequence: CASSLTSGRVHEQFF.

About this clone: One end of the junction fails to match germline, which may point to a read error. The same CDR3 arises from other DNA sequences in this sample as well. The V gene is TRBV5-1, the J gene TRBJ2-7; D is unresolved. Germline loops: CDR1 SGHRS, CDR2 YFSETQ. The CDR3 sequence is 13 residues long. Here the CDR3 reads CASSFTASYEQYF. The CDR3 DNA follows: TGCGCCAGCAGCTTTACGGCTAGTTACGAGCAGTACTTT.

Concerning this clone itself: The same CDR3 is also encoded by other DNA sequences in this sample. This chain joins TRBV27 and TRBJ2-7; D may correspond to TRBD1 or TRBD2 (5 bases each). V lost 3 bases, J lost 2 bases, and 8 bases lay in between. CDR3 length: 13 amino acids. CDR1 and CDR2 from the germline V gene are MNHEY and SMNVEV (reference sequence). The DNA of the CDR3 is TGTGCCAGCAGTTTGGGGGACCCCTACGAGCAGTACTTC. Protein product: CASSLGDPYEQYF.

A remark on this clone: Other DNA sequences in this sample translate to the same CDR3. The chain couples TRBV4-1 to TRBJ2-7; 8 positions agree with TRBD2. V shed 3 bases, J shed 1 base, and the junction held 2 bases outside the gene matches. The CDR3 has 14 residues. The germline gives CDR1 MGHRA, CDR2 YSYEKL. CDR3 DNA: TGCGCCAGCAGCCACCGCGGGGGGTCCTACGAGCAGTACTTC. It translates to CASSHRGGSYEQYF.

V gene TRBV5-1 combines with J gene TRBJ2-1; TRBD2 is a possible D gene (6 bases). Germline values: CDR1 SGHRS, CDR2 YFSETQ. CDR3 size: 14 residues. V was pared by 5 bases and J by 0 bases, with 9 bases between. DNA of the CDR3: TGCGCCAGCAGGGACTACGCCTCCTACAATGAGCAGTTCTTC. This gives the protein CASRDYASYNEQFF. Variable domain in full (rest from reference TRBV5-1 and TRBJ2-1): KAGVTQTPRYLIKTRGQQVTLSCSPISGHRSVSWYQQTPGQGLQFLFEYFSETQRNKGNFPGRFSGRQFSNSRSEMNVSTLELGDSALYLCASRDYASYNEQFFGPGTRLTVL.

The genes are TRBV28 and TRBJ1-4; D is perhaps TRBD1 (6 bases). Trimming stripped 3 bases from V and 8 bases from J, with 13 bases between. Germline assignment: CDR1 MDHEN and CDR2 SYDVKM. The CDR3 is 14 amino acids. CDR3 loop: CASSFGQGREKLFF. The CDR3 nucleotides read TGTGCCAGCAGTTTTGGTCAGGGGCGGGAAAAACTGTTTTTT.

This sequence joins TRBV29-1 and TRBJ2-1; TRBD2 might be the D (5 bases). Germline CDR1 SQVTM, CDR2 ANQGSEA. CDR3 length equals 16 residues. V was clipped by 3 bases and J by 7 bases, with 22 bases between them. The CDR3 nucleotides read TGCAGCGTTGATGGAGTGTACACCTTAACGGGGAATGAGCAGTTCTTC. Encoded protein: CSVDGVYTLTGNEQFF.

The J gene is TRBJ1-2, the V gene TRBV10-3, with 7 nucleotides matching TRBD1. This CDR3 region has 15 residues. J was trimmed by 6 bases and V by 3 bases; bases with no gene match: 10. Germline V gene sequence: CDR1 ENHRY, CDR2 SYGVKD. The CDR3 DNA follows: TGTGCCATCAGTGAAGAGCAGGGGGAATTACATGGCTACACCTTC. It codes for CAISEEQGELHGYTF.

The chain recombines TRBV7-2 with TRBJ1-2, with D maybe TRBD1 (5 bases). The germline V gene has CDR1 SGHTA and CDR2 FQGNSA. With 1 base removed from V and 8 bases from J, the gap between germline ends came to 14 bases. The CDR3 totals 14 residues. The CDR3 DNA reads TGTGCCAGCAGCTTAGAATCGGCAGGGCAGGGCTACACCTTC. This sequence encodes CASSLESAGQGYTF.

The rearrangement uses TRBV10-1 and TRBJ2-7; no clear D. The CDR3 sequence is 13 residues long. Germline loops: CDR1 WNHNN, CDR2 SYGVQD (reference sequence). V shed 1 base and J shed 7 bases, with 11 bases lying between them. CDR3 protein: CASSEFKAREQYF. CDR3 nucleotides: TGCGCCAGCAGTGAGTTTAAGGCTAGGGAGCAGTACTTC.

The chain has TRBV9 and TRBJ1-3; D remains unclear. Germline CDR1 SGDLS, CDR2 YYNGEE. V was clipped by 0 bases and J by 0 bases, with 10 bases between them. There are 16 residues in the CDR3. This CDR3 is CASSVGDSSSGNTIYF. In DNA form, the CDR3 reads TGTGCCAGCAGCGTAGGGGATAGTAGCTCTGGAAACACCATATATTTT.

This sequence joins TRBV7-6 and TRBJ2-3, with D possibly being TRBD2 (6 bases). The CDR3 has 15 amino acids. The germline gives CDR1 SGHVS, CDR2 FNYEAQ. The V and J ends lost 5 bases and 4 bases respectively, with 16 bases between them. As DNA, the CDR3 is TGTGCCAGCAGCATCGGGACTTCAACCCCAGATACGCAGTATTTT. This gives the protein CASSIGTSTPDTQYF.

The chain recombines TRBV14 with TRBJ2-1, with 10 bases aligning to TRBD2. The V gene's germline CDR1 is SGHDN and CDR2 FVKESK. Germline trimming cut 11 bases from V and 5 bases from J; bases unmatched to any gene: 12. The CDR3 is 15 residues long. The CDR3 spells CACAQQGLAHNEQFF. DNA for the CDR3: TGTGCCTGCGCACAACAGGGACTAGCGCACAATGAGCAGTTCTTC.

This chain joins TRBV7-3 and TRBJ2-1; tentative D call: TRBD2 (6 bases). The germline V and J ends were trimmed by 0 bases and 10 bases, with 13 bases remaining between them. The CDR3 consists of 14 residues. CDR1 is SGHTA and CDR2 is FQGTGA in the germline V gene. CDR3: CASSLTGGAEEQFF. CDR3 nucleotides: TGTGCCAGCAGCTTAACGGGCGGGGCTGAGGAGCAGTTCTTC.

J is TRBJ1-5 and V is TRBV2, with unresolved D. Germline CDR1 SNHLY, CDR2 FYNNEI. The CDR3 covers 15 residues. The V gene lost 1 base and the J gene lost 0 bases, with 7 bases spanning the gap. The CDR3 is CASSEGYISNQPQHF. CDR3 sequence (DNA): TGTGCCAGCAGTGAAGGTTATATTAGCAATCAGCCCCAGCATTTT.

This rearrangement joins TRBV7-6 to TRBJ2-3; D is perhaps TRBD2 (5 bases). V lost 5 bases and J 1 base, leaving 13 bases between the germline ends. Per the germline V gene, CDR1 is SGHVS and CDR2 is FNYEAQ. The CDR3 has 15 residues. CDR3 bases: TGTGCCAGCAGCGGTGCGGGTGCGGGCACAGATACGCAGTATTTT. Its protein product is CASSGAGAGTDTQYF. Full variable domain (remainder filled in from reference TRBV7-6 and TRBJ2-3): GAGVSQSPRYKVTKRGQDVALRCDPISGHVSLYWYRQALGQGPEFLTYFNYEAQQDKSGLPNDRFSAERPEGSISTLTIQRTEQRDSAMYRCASSGAGAGTDTQYFGPGTRLTVL.